In this sample, the clone carrying this T cell receptor (beta chain) turned up many times. V shed 4 bases and J shed 1 base, with 11 bases lying between them. Germline CDR1 reads KGHSH; CDR2 reads LQKENI. The CDR3 extends over 14 amino acids. The source of the sample is a study of early T cells in non-severe SARS-CoV-2 infection. TCRdb independently ran MiXCR on the 5' RACE reads; one entry per CDR3 protein. This sample has 100,000 to 150,000 distinct CDR3 sequences; under 15% occur once, and the top ten carry just over 20%. Material: whole blood. The clonotype was recovered from an adult who was a healthcare worker with PCR-confirmed SARS-CoV-2 infection or an uninfected control (not recorded which). This chain joins TRBV18 and TRBJ2-7, with no clear D. In nucleotides, the CDR3 is TGTGCCAGCTCACTTATACGTAATTCCTACGAGCAGTACTTC. Amino acid sequence: CASSLIRNSYEQYF.